This is a list of T cell receptor beta chains from one sample in a study of cytomegalovirus exposure and HLA in healthy donors. This table comes from immunoSEQ multiplex PCR, and its TCRdb copy is limited to in-frame clones, with some not included. The data show over 100,000 clones, roughly 68% seen once. Sequencing was performed on PBMCs. The source of these receptors is a woman in her twenties or thirties in good health and CMV-seronegative. Each CDR3 is given with its conserved first and last residue. D genes are given only for firm matches. Size values are once, few and many counts, or a class for expanded clones, and some rows have none.

cdr3_nt,cdr3_aa,j_call,clone_size,d_call,v_call
TGCAGCGTTTCCGGGACAGGGGACTTATACGAGCAGTACTTC,CSVSGTGDLYEQYF,TRBJ2-7,-,TRBD1,TRBV29-1
TGCGCCAGCAGCTTACAGGGCGCTCAAGAGACCCAGTACTTC,CASSLQGAQETQYF,TRBJ2-5,-,-,TRBV5-1
TGTGCCAGCAGTGAATTGGCAATACAGACATCTAACTATGGCTACACCTTC,CASSELAIQTSNYGYTF,TRBJ1-2,-,-,TRBV2
TGTGCCAGCAGTTTGAGTGGGAACACTGAAGCTTTCTTT,CASSLSGNTEAFF,TRBJ1-1,-,-,TRBV6-5
TGTGCCAGCATCCCCACCCAGGCCAACACCGGGGAGCTGTTTTTT,CASIPTQANTGELFF,TRBJ2-2,-,-,TRBV6-5
TGTGCCAGCAGCAAGAGCGGGGGGCGACTCACGGATACGCAGTATTTT,CASSKSGGRLTDTQYF,TRBJ2-3,-,TRBD2,TRBV7-9
TGTGCCAGCAGTGTGGGCTCCCTCTACGAGCAGTACTTC,CASSVGSLYEQYF,TRBJ2-7,-,-,TRBV6-1
TGTGCCAGCGGGGGCCAGGGGGAGAACACTGAAGCTTTCTTT,CASGGQGENTEAFF,TRBJ1-1,-,TRBD1,TRBV27
TGTGCCAGCAGACCGGACAGAAATCAGCCCCAGCATTTT,CASRPDRNQPQHF,TRBJ1-5,-,-,TRBV2
TGTGCCAGCAGCTTAGTAGGGCGGGGAGGGAGGAACACTGAAGCTTTCTTT,CASSLVGRGGRNTEAFF,TRBJ1-1,-,-,TRBV7-3
TGTGCCAGCAGCCAAGATCCAGGGTCGGAGACCCAGTACTTC,CASSQDPGSETQYF,TRBJ2-5,few,-,TRBV14
TGTGCCAGCACTGGGGACAGGGGAGGTGACACTGAAGCTTTCTTT,CASTGDRGGDTEAFF,TRBJ1-1,-,TRBD1,TRBV2
TGTGCCACCATGAAACAGGGGGCGGACACCATATATTTT,CATMKQGADTIYF,TRBJ1-3,-,TRBD1,TRBV6-1